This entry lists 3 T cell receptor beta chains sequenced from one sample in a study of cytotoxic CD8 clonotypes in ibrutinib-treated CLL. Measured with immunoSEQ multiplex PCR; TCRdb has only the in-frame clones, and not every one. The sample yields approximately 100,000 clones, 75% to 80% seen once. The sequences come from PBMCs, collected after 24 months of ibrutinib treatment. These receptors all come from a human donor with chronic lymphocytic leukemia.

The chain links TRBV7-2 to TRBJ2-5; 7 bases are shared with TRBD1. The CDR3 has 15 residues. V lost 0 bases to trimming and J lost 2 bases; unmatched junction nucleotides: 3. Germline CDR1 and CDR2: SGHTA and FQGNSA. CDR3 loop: CASSLAGQEQETQYF. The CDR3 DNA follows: TGTGCCAGCAGCTTAGCCGGACAGGAGCAAGAGACCCAGTACTTC.

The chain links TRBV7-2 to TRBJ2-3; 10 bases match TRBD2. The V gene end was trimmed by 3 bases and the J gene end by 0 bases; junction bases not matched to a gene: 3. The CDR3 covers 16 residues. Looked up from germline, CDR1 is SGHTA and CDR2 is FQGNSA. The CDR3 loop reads CASSFRAGGSTDTQYF. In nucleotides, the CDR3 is TGTGCCAGCAGCTTCCGAGCGGGAGGGAGCACAGATACGCAGTATTTT.

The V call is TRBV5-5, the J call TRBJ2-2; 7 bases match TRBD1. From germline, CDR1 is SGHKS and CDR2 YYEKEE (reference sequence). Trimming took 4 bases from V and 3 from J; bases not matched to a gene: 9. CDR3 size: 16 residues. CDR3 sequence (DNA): TGTGCCAGCAGCCGTAAGACAGGGTCGGACACCGGGGAGCTGTTTTTT. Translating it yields CASSRKTGSDTGELFF. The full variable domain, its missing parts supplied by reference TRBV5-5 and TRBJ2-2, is DAGVTQSPTHLIKTRGQQVTLRCSPISGHKSVSWYQQVLGQGPQFIFQYYEKEERGRGNFPDRFSARQFPNYSSELNVNALLLGDSALYLCASSRKTGSDTGELFFGEGSRLTVL.